This TCR beta chain was observed in a study of graft-versus-host responses after intestinal transplantation. Looking at the study overall: Each transplant was multivisceral, liver-intestinal, or isolated intestinal. Induction with anti-thymocyte globulin, then tacrolimus and steroids for roughly three years, was given to all recipients.

A remark on this clone: Its antigen remains unknown.

The study's findings and limits: GvH clones surfaced in recipient marrow, some emerging earlier in ileum or blood. Peak GvH clone levels in circulation were associated with early post-transplant HvG declines.

The CDR3 sequence is 15 residues long. V was cut by 1 base and J by 6 bases, with 12 bases left in between. The germline gives CDR1 SGHTA, CDR2 FQGNSA. Some clones are missing from TCRdb's copy, which holds only in-frame ones; the method was immunoSEQ multiplex PCR. Of tens of thousands of clones listed, over 75% are singletons. This receptor was taken from a human donor who was the organ donor for an intestinal transplant. V is TRBV7-2 and J is TRBJ2-2, with D possibly matching TRBD2 (5 bases). The sample in question was unstimulated CD4+ T cells sorted from spleen or lymph node cells, obtained before transplant. The CDR3 DNA reads as TGTGCCAGCAGCTTAGGGGTTCCGGGGTCCGGGGAGCTGTTTTTT. It specifies CASSLGVPGSGELFF.